The T cell receptor (beta chain) under discussion was sequenced for a study of blood T cell repertoires in COVID-19. Study summary: Material from acute and convalescent COVID-19 was sourced from the United States, Italy and Spain. T cells, B-cell-depleted T cells, or PBMCs provided the cDNA or gDNA that served as material.

The CDR3 consists of 13 residues. Trimming removed 5 bases at V and 0 bases at J, with 6 bases between. Original data processing: For nucleated cells, counts were estimated from reference gene primer amplification. Generated by immunoSEQ multiplex PCR, the TCRdb table keeps only in-frame clones and is missing some. V and J calls and clone size are given by that table; D and trimming were obtained from the DNA. The sample gives 150,000 to 200,000 clones, around 89% of which show up once; about 4.4% is in the top ten. The chain couples TRBV12-3 or TRBV12-4 to TRBJ2-3; no clear D gene. The TCR comes from a human donor in a cohort sampled during active COVID-19. Sequencing used peripheral blood. Here the CDR3 reads CASSITSTDTQYF. The CDR3 DNA follows: TGTGCCAGCAGTATAACTAGCACAGATACGCAGTATTTT.